This TCR beta chain is from a study of T cell responses to AZD1222 COVID-19 vaccine. Study-level background: Investigators merged groups given second doses at roughly 4 or roughly 12 weeks. Notes on the study in general: Just a handful of people given AZD1222 tested seropositive at baseline.

V shed 3 bases, J shed 5 bases, and the junction held 10 bases outside the gene matches. From germline, CDR1 is MGHRA and CDR2 YSYEKL. The CDR3 runs 16 residues. The table came from immunoSEQ multiplex PCR; TCRdb's copy has only in-frame clones and leaves some out. The sample gives 73,000 or so clones, more than 70% of which show up once; less than 20% is in the top ten. Comments on this clone: Its cognate antigen is unknown.

The V gene is TRBV4-1, the J gene TRBJ2-7; TRBD1 agrees at 10 bases. The clonotype comes from an adult in good health. Sequencing used peripheral blood, obtained on day 0 of AZD1222 vaccination. DNA of the CDR3: TGCGCCAGCAGCCATCTTCCGGGACAGGGGCATAACGAGCAGTACTTC. Translated: CASSHLPGQGHNEQYF.